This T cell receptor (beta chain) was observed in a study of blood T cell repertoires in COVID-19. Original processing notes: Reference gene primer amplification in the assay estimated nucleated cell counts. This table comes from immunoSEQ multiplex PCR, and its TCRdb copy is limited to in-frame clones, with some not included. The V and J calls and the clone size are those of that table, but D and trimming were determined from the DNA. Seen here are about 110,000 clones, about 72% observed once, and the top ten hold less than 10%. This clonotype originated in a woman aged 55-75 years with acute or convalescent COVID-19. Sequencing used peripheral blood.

The CDR3 DNA reads as TGTGCCAGTATGTCGGCGGGTTCCTTTAGCACAGATACGCAGTATTTT. Protein: CASMSAGSFSTDTQYF. V usage is TRBV19 and J usage is TRBJ2-3; possibly TRBD2 for D (5 bases). CDR1 is LNHDA, CDR2 SQIVND, per germline (reference sequence). This CDR3 is built from 16 residues. V gave up 7 bases and J gave up 0 bases, with 17 bases separating them.